This TCR beta chain was profiled in a study of CD8 T cells in Susac syndrome. About the study: Sequenced Susac syndrome patients included five or six with active disease and eight or nine who were in remission.

General study findings and limits: The CD4+ T cell repertoires from Susac syndrome exhibited no clonal expansion.

As to this clonotype: Its antigen remains unidentified.

Through negative isolation, CD4+ and CD8+ T cells were obtained, while TEMRA cells were enriched using FACS. RNA in amounts of about 0.5 to 1 ug was reverse transcribed with random hexamers. MiXCR was run by TCRdb on the immunoSEQ multiplex PCR reads, yielding one entry per CDR3 protein. The data contain around 140,000 distinct CDR3 sequences, roughly 94% of them singletons. CDR1 and CDR2 (germline): GTSNPN, SVGIG (reference sequence). V shed 5 bases and J shed 0 bases, with 17 bases lying between them. The CDR3 has 16 residues. Sequenced sample: CD4+ T cells from PBMCs. The chain links TRBV30 to TRBJ2-1, with D perhaps TRBD1 or TRBD2 (5 bases each). This TCR was sampled from a human donor with Susac syndrome. In DNA form, the CDR3 reads TGTGCCTGGGGTGAGGGGCAGCGGAGCTCCTACAATGAGCAGTTCTTC. Protein sequence: CAWGEGQRSSYNEQFF.